This paragraph reports one TCR beta chain. It is likely a read error: a sequence one base away is far more abundant. This entry belongs to a study of shared clonotypes between healthy human individuals. Trimming took off 8 bases at V and 5 bases at J, with 10 bases between the two ends. The CDR3 covers 11 residues. CDR1 is WNHNN, CDR2 SYGVQD, per germline (reference sequence). Produced via immunoSEQ multiplex PCR; TCRdb's table is partial and in-frame only. The repertoire consists of hundreds of thousands of clones, with roughly four fifths occurring once and the leading ten covering more than 10%. The sequence derives from a woman in her forties in good health. Some clones in this sample may be carry-over from other donors' samples. The rearrangement joins TRBV10-1 to TRBJ2-7; no firm D call. The sequencing sample was made of PBMCs. The CDR3, as DNA: TGCGCCAGCCAAGGAAGCAACGAGCAGTACTTC. As protein: CASQGSNEQYF.